The 3 T cell receptor beta chains reported below all come from one sample, sequenced in a study of shared clonotypes between healthy human individuals. Libraries were prepared by immunoSEQ multiplex PCR; TCRdb keeps only in-frame clonotypes and omits some of them. The data show roughly 760,000 clones, with around two thirds seen just once and about 1.7% held by the top ten. Material for sequencing was memory CD4+ T cells sorted from blood. Subset meaning: CD45RA-negative fraction. These receptors all stem from a woman between 25 and 40 years old in good health.

This chain links TRBV5-1 with TRBJ1-3, with 9 bases identical to TRBD1. V gave up 8 bases and J gave up 2 bases; unmatched junction bases: 5. The CDR3 runs to 14 residues. Germline values: CDR1 SGHRS, CDR2 YFSETQ. CDR3 residues: CASSTGGTGNTIYF. CDR3 coding DNA: TGCGCCAGTTCGACAGGGGGAACTGGAAACACCATATATTTT.

The V and J genes are TRBV19 and TRBJ2-1, with 8 nucleotides matching TRBD2. With 8 bases clipped from V and 7 bases from J, the junction kept 13 bases outside the gene matches. The germline V gene encodes CDR1 LNHDA and CDR2 SQIVND (reference sequence). This CDR3 is 15 amino acids long. The CDR3 DNA sequence: TGTGCCAGTCTCTCGACGGGAGGGGGGCGGAATGAGCAGTTCTTC. It specifies CASLSTGGGRNEQFF.

The chain joins TRBV25-1 to TRBJ2-7; TRBD2 aligns across 11 bases. Germline CDR1 reads MGHDK; CDR2 reads SYGVNS. Germline trimming cut 3 bases from V and 4 bases from J; bases unmatched to any gene: 11. CDR3 length: 17 residues. The CDR3, as DNA: TGTGCCAGCAGTGATATCGTTGGGGGACTAGCGGCGTACGAGCAGTACTTC. Translated, it gives CASSDIVGGLAAYEQYF.